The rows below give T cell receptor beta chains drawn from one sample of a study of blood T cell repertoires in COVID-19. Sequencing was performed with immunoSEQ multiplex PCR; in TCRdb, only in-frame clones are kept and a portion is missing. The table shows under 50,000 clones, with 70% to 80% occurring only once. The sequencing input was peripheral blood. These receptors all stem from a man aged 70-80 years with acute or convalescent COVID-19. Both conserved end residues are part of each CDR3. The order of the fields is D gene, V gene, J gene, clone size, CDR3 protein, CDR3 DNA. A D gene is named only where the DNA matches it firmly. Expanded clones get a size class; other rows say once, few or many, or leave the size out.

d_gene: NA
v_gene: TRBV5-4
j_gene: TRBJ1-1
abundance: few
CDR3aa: CASSRDIVNTEAFF
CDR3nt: TGTGCCAGCAGCCGGGACATAGTGAACACTGAAGCTTTCTTT

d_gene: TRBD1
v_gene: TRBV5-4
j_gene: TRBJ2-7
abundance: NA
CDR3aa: CASSFTGAWNYEQYF
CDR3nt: TGTGCCAGCAGCTTTACAGGGGCTTGGAACTACGAGCAGTACTTC

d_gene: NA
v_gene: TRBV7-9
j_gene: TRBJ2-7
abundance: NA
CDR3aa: CASSLDGSAFYEQYF
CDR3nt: TGTGCCAGCAGCTTAGACGGTAGCGCGTTCTACGAGCAGTACTTC

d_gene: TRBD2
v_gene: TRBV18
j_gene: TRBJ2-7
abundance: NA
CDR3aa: CASSRGLAGSYEQYF
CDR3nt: TGTGCCAGCTCACGCGGACTAGCGGGCTCCTACGAGCAGTACTTC

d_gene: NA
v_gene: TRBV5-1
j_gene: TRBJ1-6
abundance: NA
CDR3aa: CASSLAPDYNSPLHF
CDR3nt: TGCGCCAGCAGCTTGGCCCCAGACTATAATTCACCCCTCCACTTT

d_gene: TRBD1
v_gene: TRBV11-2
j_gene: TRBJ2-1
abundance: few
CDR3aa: CASSSGQGANEQFF
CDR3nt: TGTGCCAGCAGCTCGGGACAGGGGGCCAATGAGCAGTTCTTC

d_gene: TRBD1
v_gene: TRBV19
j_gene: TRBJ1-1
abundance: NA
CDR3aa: CASSPRQGRTEAFF
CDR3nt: TGTGCCAGTAGTCCCAGACAGGGCCGAACTGAAGCTTTCTTT

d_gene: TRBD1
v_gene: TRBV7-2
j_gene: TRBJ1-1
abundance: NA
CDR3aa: CASSPDRGRNTEAFF
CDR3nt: TGTGCCAGCAGCCCTGACAGGGGAAGGAACACTGAAGCTTTCTTT

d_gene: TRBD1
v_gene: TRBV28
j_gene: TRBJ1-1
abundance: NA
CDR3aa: CASSFDRGWAEAFF
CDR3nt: TGTGCCAGCAGTTTCGACAGGGGGTGGGCTGAAGCTTTCTTT

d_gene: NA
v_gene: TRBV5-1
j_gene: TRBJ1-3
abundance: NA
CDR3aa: CASSQQGPGNTIYF
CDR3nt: TGCGCCAGCAGTCAACAGGGTCCTGGAAACACCATATATTTT

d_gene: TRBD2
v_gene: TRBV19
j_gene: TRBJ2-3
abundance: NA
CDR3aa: CASSRVGGDTQYF
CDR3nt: TGTGCCAGTAGTCGGGTGGGGGGGGATACGCAGTATTTT

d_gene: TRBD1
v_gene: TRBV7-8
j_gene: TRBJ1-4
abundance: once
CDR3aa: CASRGQEGVVHEKLFF
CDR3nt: TGTGCCAGCAGAGGACAGGAGGGCGTGGTGCATGAAAAACTGTTTTTT

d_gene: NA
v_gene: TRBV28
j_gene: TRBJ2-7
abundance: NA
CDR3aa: CASSLLQFSYEQYF
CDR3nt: TGTGCCAGCAGTTTATTACAGTTCTCCTACGAGCAGTACTTC

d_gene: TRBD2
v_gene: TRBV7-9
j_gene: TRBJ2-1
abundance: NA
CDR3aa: CASSTGTSGSYNEQFF
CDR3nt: TGTGCCAGCAGCACCGGGACTAGCGGGAGCTACAATGAGCAGTTCTTC

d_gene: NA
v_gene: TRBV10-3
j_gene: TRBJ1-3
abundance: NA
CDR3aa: CAATPGQASGNTIYF
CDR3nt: TGTGCCGCCACACCGGGACAAGCCTCTGGAAACACCATATATTTT

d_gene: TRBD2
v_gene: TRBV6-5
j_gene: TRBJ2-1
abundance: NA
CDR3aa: CASRPPSGRYNEQFF
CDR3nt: TGTGCCAGCAGACCCCCCAGCGGGAGATATAATGAGCAGTTCTTC

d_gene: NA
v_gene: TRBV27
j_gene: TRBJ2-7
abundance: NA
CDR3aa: CASSLTPGLTYEQYF
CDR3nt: TGTGCCAGCAGTTTAACCCCGGGACTCACCTACGAGCAGTACTTC

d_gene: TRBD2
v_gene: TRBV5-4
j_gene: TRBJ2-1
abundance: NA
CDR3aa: CASSSKREGSYNEQFF
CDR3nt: TGTGCCAGCAGTTCGAAGCGGGAGGGATCCTACAATGAGCAGTTCTTC

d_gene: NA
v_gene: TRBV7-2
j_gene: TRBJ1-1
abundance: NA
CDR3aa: CASSPTLTGSGAFF
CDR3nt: TGTGCCAGCAGCCCAACTCTCACAGGGAGCGGAGCTTTCTTT

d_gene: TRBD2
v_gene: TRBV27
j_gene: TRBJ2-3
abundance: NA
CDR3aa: CASRLAVLPHTQYF
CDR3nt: TGTGCCAGCAGACTAGCGGTTCTTCCTCATACGCAGTATTTT

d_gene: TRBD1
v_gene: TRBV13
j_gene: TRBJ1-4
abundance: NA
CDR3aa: CASSARTGANEKLFF
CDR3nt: TGTGCCAGCAGCGCCCGGACAGGGGCTAATGAAAAACTGTTTTTT

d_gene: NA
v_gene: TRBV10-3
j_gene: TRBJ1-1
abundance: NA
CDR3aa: CASRGGTEAFF
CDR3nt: TGTGCCAGCAGAGGAGGCACTGAAGCTTTCTTT

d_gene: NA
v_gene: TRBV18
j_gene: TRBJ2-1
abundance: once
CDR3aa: CASSPPFGRLRGNEQFF
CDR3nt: TGTGCCAGCTCACCACCGTTCGGCAGACTTAGGGGCAATGAGCAGTTCTTC

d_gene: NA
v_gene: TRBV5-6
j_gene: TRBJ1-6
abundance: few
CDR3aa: CASSLGQNNSPLHF
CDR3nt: TGTGCCAGCAGCTTGGGGCAGAATAATTCACCCCTCCACTTT

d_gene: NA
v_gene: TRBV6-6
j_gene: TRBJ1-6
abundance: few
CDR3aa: CASSQRQASPLHF
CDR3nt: TGTGCCAGCAGCCAGCGACAGGCTTCACCCCTCCACTTT

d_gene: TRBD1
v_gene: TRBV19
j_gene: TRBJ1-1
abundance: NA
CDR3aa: CASSIDPRQGAVEAFF
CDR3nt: TGTGCCAGTAGTATTGACCCCAGACAGGGGGCGGTTGAAGCTTTCTTT

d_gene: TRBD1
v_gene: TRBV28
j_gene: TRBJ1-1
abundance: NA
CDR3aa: CASSVPGGTEAFF
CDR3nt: TGTGCCAGCAGTGTTCCAGGGGGCACTGAAGCTTTCTTT

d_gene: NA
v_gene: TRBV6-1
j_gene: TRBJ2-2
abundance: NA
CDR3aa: CASSEVGGRNTGELFF
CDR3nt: TGTGCCAGCAGTGAAGTAGGAGGCAGGAACACCGGGGAGCTGTTTTTT

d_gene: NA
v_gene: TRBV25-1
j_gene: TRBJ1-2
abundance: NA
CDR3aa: CASSATGTQSYGYTF
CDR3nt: TGTGCCAGCAGTGCCACCGGGACACAGTCCTATGGCTACACCTTC

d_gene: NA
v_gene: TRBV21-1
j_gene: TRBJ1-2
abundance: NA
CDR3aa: CASSPPASGQGGVYGYTF
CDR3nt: TGTGCCAGCAGCCCTCCCGCCTCCGGACAGGGGGGAGTTTATGGCTACACCTTC

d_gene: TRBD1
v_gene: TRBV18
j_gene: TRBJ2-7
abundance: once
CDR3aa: CASSPAQGASYEQYF
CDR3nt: TGTGCCAGCTCACCAGCACAGGGGGCGAGTTACGAGCAGTACTTC

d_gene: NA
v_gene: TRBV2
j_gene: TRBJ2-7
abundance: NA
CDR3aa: CASSVDYSQEQYF
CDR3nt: TGTGCCAGCAGTGTAGACTATTCTCAGGAGCAGTACTTC

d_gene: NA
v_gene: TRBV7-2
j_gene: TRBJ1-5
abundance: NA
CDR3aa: CASSLGPESNQPQHF
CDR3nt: TGTGCCAGCAGCTTAGGGCCGGAGAGCAATCAGCCCCAGCATTTT

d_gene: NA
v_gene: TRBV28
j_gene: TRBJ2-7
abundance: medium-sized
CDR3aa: CASSGTTYEQYF
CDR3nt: TGTGCCAGCAGTGGGACAACCTACGAGCAGTACTTC

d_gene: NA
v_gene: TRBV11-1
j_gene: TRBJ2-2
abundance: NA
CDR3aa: CASSLGTANTGELFF
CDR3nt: TGTGCCAGCAGCTTAGGGACAGCGAACACCGGGGAGCTGTTTTTT

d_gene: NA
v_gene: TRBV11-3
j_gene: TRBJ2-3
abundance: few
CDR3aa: CASSLSYANRDTQYF
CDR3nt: TGTGCCAGCAGCCTTTCCTATGCCAATCGGGATACGCAGTATTTT

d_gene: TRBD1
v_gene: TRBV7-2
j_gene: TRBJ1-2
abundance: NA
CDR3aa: CASSPGQGNGYTF
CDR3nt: TGTGCCAGCAGCCCGGGACAGGGGAATGGCTACACCTTC

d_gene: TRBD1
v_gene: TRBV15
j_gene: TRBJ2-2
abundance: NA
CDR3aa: CATSRAGGNTGELFF
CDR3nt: TGTGCCACCAGCAGAGCAGGGGGCAACACCGGGGAGCTGTTTTTT

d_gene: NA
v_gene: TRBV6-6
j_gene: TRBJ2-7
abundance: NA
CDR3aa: CASSYEGYEQYF
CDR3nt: TGTGCCAGCAGTTATGAGGGCTACGAGCAGTACTTC

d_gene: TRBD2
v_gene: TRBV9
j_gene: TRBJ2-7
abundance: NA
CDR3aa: CASSVEAGGPDEQYF
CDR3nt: TGTGCCAGCAGCGTAGAGGCGGGAGGGCCGGATGAGCAGTACTTC

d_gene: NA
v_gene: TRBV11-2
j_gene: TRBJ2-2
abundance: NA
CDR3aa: CASSLGDRRELFF
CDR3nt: TGTGCCAGCAGCTTGGGCGATCGCCGGGAGCTGTTTTTT

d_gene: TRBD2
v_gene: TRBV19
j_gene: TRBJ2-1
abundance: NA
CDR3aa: CASLRRESGNNEQFF
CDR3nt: TGTGCCTCCCTCCGGAGGGAGAGCGGGAATAATGAGCAGTTCTTC

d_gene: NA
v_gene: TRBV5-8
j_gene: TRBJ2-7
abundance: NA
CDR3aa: CASSLELAEGAEQYF
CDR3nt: TGTGCCAGCAGCTTGGAGTTAGCGGAGGGGGCCGAGCAGTACTTC

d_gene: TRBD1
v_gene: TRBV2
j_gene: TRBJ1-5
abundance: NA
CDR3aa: CASSTQGNSNQPQHF
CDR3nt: TGTGCCAGCAGTACACAGGGGAATAGCAATCAGCCCCAGCATTTT

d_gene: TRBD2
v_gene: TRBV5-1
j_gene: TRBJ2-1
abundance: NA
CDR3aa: CASSLALAGGGHEQFF
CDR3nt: TGCGCCAGCAGCTTGGCTCTAGCGGGAGGGGGCCATGAGCAGTTCTTC

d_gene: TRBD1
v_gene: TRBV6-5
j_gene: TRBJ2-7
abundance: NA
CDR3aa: CASSYAPGGPYEQYF
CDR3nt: TGTGCCAGCAGTTACGCGCCAGGGGGCCCCTACGAGCAGTACTTC

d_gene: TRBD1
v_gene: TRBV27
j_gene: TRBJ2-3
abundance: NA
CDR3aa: CASSTFYLERTGAYTDTQYF
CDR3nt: TGTGCCAGCAGTACTTTTTACTTAGAACGGACAGGGGCCTACACAGATACGCAGTATTTT

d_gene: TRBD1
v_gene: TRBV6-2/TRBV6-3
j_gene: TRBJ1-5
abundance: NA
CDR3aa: CASSAQGASSNQPQHF
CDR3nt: TGTGCCAGCAGCGCCCAGGGGGCCAGTAGCAATCAGCCCCAGCATTTT

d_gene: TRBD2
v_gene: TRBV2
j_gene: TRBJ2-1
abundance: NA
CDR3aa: CASSERRLAVSYNEQFF
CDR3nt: TGTGCCAGCAGTGAAAGGAGGCTAGCGGTTTCCTACAATGAGCAGTTCTTC

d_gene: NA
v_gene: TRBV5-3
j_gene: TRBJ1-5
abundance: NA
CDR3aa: CARSVTEPQHF
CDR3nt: TGTGCCAGAAGCGTAACGGAGCCCCAGCATTTT

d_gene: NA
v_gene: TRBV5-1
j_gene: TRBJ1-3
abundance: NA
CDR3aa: CASKTGGSSGNTIYF
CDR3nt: TGCGCCAGCAAGACCGGAGGTTCCTCTGGAAACACCATATATTTT

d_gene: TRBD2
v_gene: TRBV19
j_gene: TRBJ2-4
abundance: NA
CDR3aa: CASSTAWGGWNIQYF
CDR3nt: TGTGCCAGTAGTACCGCCTGGGGGGGTTGGAACATTCAGTACTTC

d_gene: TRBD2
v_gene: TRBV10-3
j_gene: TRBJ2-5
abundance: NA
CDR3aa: CAIRGLAEETQYF
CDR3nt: TGTGCCATCAGAGGACTAGCAGAAGAGACCCAGTACTTC